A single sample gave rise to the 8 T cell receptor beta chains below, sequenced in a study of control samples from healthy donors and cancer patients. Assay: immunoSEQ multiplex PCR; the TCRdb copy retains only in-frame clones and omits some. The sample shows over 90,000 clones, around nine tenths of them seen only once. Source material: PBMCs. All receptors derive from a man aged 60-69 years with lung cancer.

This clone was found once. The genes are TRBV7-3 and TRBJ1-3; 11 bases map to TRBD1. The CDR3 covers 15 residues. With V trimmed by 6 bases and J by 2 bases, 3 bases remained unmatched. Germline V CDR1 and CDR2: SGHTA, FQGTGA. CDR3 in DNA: TGTGCCAGCAGTTTGGGACAGGGGGCTGGAAACACCATATATTTT. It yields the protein CASSLGQGAGNTIYF.

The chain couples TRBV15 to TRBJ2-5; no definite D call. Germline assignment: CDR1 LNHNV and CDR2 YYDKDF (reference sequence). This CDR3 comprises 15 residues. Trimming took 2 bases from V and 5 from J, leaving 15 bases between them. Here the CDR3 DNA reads TGTGCCACCAGCAGATCATCCCGGCAGTGGGAGACCCAGTACTTC. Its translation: CATSRSSRQWETQYF.

CDR3 in amino acids: CSVATGDTEAFF. DNA of the CDR3: TGCAGCGTTGCCACAGGTGACACTGAAGCTTTCTTT. The gene calls are TRBV29-1 and TRBJ1-1; D is possibly TRBD1 (5 bases). Trimming took 4 bases from V and 3 from J, leaving 9 bases between them. The CDR3 contains 12 residues. Germline V lookup: CDR1 SQVTM, CDR2 ANQGSEA.

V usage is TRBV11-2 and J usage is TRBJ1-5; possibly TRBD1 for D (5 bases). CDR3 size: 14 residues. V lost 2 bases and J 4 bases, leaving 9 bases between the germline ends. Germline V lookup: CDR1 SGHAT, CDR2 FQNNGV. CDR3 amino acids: CASSLNGGNQPQHF. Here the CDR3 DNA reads TGTGCCAGCAGCTTAAACGGGGGGAATCAGCCCCAGCATTTT.

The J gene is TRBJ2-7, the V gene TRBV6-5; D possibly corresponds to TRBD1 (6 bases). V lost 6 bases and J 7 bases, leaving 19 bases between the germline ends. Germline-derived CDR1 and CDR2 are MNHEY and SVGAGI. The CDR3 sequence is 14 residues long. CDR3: CASSARPGAEEQYV. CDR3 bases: TGTGCCAGCAGCGCAAGACCAGGGGCGGAAGAGCAGTACGTC.

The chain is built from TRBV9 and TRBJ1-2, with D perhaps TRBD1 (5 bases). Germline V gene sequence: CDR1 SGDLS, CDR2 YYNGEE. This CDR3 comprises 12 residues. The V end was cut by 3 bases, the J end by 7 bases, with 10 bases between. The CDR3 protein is CASSAQRGGYTF. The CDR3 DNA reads TGTGCCAGCAGCGCACAGAGGGGTGGCTACACCTTC.

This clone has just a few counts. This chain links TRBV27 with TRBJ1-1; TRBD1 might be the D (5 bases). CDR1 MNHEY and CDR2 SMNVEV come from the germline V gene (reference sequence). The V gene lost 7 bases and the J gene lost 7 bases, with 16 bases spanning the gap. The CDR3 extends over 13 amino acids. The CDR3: CASISPRGLEAFF. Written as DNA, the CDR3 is TGTGCCAGCATCTCTCCCCGGGGCCTTGAAGCTTTCTTT.

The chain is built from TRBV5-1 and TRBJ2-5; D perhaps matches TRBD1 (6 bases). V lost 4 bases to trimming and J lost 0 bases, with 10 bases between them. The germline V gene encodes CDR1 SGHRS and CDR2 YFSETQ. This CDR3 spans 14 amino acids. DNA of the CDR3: TGCGCCAGCAGCCGGGACACTTACCAAGAGACCCAGTACTTC. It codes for CASSRDTYQETQYF.